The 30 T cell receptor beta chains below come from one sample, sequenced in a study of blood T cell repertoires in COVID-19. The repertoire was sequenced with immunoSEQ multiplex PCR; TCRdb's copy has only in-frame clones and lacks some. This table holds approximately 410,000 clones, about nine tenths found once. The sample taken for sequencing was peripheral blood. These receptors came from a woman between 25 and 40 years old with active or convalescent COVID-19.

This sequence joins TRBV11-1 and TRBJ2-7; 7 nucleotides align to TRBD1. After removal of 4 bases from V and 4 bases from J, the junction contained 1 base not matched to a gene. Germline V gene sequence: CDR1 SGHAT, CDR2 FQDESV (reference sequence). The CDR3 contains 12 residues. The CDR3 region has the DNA TGTGCCAGCAGCTCAGGGGGTTACGAGCAGTACTTC. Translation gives CASSSGGYEQYF.

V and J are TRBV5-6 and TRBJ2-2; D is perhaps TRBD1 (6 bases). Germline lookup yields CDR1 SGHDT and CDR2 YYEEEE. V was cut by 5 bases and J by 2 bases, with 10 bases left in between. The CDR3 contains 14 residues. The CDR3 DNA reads TGTGCCAGCAGTAGGGACACCAACACCGGGGAGCTGTTTTTT. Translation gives CASSRDTNTGELFF. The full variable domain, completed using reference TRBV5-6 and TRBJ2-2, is DAGVTQSPTHLIKTRGQQVTLRCSPKSGHDTVSWYQQALGQGPQFIFQYYEEEERQRGNFPDRFSGHQFPNYSSELNVNALLLGDSALYLCASSRDTNTGELFFGEGSRLTVL.

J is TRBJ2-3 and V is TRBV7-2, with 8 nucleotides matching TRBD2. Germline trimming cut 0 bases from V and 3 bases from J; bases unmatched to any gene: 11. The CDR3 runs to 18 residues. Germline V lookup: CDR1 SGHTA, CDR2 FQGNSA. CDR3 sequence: CASSLAPRIGGATDTQYF. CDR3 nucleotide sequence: TGTGCCAGCAGCTTAGCCCCTCGGATCGGGGGGGCAACAGATACGCAGTATTTT.

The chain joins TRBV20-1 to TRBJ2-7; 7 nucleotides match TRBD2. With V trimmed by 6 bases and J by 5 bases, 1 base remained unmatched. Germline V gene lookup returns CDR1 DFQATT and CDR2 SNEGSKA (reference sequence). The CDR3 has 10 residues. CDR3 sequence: CSAGGNEQYF. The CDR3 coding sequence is TGCAGTGCCGGGGGGAACGAGCAGTACTTC.

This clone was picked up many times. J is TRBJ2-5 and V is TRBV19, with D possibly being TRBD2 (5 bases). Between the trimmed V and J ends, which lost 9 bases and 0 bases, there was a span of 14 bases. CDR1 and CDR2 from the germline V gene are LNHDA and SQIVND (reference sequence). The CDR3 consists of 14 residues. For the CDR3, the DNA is TGTGCCAGCCTAGAGGGTCCGTACCAAGAGACCCAGTACTTC. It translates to CASLEGPYQETQYF.

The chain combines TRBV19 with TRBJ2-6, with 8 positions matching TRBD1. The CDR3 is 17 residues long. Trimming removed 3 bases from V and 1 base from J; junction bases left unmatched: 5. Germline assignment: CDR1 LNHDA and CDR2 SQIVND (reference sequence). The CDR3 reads CASSIGTGFSGANVLTF. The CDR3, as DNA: TGTGCCAGTAGTATCGGGACAGGCTTTTCTGGGGCCAACGTCCTGACTTTC.

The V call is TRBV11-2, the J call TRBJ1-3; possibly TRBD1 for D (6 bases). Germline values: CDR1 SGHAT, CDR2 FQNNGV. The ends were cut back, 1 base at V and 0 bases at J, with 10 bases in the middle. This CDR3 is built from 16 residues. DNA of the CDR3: TGTGCCAGCAGCTTAGCTCCCAGGGGCTCTGGAAACACCATATATTTT. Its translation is CASSLAPRGSGNTIYF.

CDR3 in amino acids: CASTLAGAYGYTF. The CDR3 nucleotides are TGTGCCAGTACCCTGGCAGGGGCCTATGGCTACACCTTC. This chain uses TRBV19 with TRBJ1-2; D is possibly TRBD1 (6 bases). Germline V gene sequence: CDR1 LNHDA, CDR2 SQIVND (reference sequence). The germline V and J ends were trimmed by 7 bases and 4 bases, with 13 bases remaining between them. The CDR3 has 13 residues.

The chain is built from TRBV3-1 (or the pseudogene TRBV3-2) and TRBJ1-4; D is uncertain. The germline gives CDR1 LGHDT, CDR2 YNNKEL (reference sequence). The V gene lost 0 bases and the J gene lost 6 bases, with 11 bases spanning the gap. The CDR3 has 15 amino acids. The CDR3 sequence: CASSQDPGGDEKLFF. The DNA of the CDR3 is TGTGCCAGCAGCCAAGATCCTGGCGGGGATGAAAAACTGTTTTTT.

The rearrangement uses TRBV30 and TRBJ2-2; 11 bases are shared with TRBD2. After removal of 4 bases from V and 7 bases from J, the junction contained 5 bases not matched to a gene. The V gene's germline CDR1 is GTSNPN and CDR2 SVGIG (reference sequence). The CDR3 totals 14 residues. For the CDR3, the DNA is TGTGCCTGGACCCTAGCGGGAGGAAGCGGGGAGCTGTTTTTT. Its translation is CAWTLAGGSGELFF.

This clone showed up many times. The CDR3 region is CASSHYGTGGGTDTQYF. CDR3 nucleotides: TGTGCCAGCAGCCATTACGGGACAGGGGGGGGCACAGATACGCAGTATTTT. This chain connects TRBV3-1 (or the pseudogene TRBV3-2) to TRBJ2-3, with 11 bases lining up with TRBD1. Germline trimming cut 3 bases from V and 1 base from J; bases unmatched to any gene: 6. The CDR3 runs to 17 residues. Germline V CDR1 and CDR2: LGHDT, YNNKEL (reference sequence).

The CDR3 DNA reads as TGTGCCAGCAGCACGGGACAGGGGGCTTTTTCACCCCTCCACTTT. Translating gives CASSTGQGAFSPLHF. The chain uses TRBV7-9 and TRBJ1-6; TRBD1 agrees at 12 bases. Per germline, CDR1 SEHNR and CDR2 FQNEAQ (reference sequence). The V gene end was trimmed by 5 bases and the J gene end by 9 bases; junction bases not matched to a gene: 5. The CDR3 sequence is 15 residues long.

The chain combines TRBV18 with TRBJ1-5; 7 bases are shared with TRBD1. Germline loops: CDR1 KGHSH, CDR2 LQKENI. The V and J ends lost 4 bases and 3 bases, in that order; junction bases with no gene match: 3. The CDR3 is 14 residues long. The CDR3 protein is CASSRDSNNQPQHF. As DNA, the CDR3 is TGTGCCAGCTCACGGGACAGCAACAATCAGCCCCAGCATTTT.

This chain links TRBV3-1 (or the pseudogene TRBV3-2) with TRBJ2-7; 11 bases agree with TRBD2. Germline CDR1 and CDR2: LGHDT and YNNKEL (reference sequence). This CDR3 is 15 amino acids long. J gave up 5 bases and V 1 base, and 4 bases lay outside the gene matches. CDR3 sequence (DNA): TGTGCCAGCAGCCAAGTAACTAGCGGGAGCCACGAGCAGTACTTC. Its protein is CASSQVTSGSHEQYF.

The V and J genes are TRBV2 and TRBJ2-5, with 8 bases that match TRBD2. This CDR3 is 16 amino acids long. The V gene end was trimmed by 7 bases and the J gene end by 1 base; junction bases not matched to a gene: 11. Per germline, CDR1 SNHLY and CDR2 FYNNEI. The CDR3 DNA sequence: TGTGCCAGCAAGGGTGACCCTGCGGGAGGCCAAGAGACCCAGTACTTC. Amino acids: CASKGDPAGGQETQYF.

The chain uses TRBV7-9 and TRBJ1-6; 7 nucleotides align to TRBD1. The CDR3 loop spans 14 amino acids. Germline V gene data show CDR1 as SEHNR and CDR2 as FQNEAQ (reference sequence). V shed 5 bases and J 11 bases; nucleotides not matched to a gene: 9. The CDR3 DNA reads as TGTGCCAGCAGCGAAAACAGGGGTTGGGCACCCCTCCACTTT. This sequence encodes CASSENRGWAPLHF.

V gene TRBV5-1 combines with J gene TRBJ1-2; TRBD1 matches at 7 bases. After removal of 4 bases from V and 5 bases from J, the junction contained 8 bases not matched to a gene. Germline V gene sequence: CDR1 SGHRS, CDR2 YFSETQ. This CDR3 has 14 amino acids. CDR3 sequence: CASSPGQEAYGYTF. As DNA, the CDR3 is TGCGCCAGCAGCCCCGGACAGGAGGCGTATGGCTACACCTTC.

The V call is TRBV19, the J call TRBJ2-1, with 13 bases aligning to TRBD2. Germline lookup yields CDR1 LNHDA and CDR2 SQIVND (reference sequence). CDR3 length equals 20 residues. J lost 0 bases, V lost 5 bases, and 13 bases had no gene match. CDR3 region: CASSGRRGLAGESSYNEQFF. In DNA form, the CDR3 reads TGTGCCAGTAGTGGTCGGCGCGGACTAGCGGGAGAGAGCTCCTACAATGAGCAGTTCTTC.

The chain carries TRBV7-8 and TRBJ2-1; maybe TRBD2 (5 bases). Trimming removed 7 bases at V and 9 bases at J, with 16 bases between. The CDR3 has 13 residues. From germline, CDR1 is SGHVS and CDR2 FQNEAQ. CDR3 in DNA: TGTGCCAGCACTTTAGGTAGCGCGGGTGAGCAGTTCTTC. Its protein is CASTLGSAGEQFF.

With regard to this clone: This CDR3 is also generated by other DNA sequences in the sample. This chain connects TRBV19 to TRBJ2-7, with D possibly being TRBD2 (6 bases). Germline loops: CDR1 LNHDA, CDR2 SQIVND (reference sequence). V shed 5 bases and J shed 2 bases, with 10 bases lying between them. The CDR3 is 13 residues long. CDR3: CASSPGLTYEQYF. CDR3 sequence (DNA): TGTGCCAGTAGTCCGGGACTGACCTACGAGCAGTACTTC.

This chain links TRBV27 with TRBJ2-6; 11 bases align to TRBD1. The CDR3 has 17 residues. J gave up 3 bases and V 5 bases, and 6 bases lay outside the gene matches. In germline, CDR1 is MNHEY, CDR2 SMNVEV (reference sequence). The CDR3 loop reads CASSRGTGGVGANVLTF. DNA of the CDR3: TGTGCCAGCAGTCGCGGGACAGGGGGAGTTGGGGCCAACGTCCTGACTTTC.

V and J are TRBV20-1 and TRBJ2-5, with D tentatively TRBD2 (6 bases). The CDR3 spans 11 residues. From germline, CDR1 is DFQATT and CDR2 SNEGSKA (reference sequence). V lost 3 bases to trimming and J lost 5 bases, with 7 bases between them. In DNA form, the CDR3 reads TGCAGTGCTAGCGGGAGTGAGACCCAGTACTTC. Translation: CSASGSETQYF.

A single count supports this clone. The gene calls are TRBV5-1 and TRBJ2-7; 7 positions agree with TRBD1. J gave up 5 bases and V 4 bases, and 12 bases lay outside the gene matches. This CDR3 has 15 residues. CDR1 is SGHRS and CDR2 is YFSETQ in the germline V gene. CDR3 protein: CASSPTSRDSHEQYF. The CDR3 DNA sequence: TGCGCCAGCAGCCCAACGTCCCGGGACAGTCACGAGCAGTACTTC.

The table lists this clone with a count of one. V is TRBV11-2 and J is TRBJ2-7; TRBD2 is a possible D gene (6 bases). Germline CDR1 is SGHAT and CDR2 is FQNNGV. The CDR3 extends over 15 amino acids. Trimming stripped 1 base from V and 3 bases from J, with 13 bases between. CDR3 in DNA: TGTGCCAGCAGCTTAGCAGGCGGGGCAGGCTACGAGCAGTACTTC. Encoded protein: CASSLAGGAGYEQYF.

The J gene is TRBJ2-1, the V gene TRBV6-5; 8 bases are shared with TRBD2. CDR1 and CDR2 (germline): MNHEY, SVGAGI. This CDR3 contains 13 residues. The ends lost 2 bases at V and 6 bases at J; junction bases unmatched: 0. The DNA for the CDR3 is TGTGCCAGCAGTTACGCGGGAGGCAATGAGCAGTTCTTC. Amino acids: CASSYAGGNEQFF.

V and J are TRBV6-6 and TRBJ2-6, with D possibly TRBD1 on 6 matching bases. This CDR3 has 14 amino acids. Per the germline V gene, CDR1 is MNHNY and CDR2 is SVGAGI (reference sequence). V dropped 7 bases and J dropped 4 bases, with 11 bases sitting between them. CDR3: CASKDREGANVLTF. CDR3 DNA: TGTGCCAGCAAGGACAGAGAGGGGGCCAACGTCCTGACTTTC.

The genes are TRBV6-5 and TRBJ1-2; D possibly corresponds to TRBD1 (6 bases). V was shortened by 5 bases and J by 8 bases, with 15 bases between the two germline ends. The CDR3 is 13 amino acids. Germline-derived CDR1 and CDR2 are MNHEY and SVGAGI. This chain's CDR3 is CASSTGPDVGYTF. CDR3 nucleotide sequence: TGTGCCAGCAGTACAGGGCCTGACGTAGGCTACACCTTC.

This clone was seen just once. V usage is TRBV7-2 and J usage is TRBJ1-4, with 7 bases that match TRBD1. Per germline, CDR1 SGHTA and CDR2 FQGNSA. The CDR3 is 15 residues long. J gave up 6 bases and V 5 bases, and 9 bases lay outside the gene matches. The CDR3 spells CASSPTTGVYEKLFF. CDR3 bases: TGTGCCAGCAGCCCAACTACAGGGGTGTATGAAAAACTGTTTTTT.

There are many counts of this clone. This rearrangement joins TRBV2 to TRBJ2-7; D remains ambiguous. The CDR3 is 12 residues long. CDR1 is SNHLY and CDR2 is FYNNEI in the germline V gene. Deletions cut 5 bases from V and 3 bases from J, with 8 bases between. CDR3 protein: CASSLTVYEQYF. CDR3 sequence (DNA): TGTGCCAGCAGTCTAACAGTCTACGAGCAGTACTTC.

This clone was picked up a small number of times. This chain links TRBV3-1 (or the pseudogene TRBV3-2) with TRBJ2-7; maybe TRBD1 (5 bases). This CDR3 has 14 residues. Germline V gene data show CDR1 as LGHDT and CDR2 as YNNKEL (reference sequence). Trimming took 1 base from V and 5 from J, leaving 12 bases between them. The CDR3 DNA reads TGTGCCAGCAGCCAAGGGGTCAGGGCCAACGAGCAGTACTTC. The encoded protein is CASSQGVRANEQYF.